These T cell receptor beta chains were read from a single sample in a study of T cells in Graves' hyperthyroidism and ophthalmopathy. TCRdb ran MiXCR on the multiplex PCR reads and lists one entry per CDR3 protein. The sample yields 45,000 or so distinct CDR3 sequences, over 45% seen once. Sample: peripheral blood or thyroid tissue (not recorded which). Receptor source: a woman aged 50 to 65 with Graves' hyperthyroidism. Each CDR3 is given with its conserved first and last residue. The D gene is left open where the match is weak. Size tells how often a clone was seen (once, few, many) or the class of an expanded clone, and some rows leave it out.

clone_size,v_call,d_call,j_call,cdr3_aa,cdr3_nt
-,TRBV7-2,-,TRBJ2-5,CASSAGTEETQYF,TGCGCCAGCAGTGCCGGGACGGAAGAGACCCAGTACTTC
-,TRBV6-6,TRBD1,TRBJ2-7,CASSYRGQAYEQYF,TGTGCCAGCAGTTACCGAGGACAGGCGTACGAGCAGTACTTC
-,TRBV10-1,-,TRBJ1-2,CASSHHRVRGYTF,TGTGCCAGCAGTCATCACAGGGTGCGTGGCTACACCTTC
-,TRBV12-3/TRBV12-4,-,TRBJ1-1,CASRSPNTEAFF,TGTGCCAGCAGGTCCCCTAACACTGAAGCTTTCTTT
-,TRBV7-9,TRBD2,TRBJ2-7,CASSRMGGIQYF,TGTGCCAGCAGTCGGATGGGGGGGATCCAGTACTTC
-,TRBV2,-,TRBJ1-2,CATGVGKGYTF,TGTGCCACCGGGGTAGGGAAGGGCTACACCTTC
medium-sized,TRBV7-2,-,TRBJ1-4,CASSLGGAGGEKLFF,TGTGCCAGCAGCTTAGGGGGGGCTGGGGGTGAAAAACTGTTTTTT
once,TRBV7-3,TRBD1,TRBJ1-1,CQQPPGGRPEAFF,TGCCAGCAGCCCCCAGGGGGTAGGCCGGAAGCTTTCTTT
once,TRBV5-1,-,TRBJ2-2,CASSPRTGGNTGELFF,TGCGCCAGCAGCCCGAGGACTGGCGGAAACACCGGGGAGCTGTTTTTT
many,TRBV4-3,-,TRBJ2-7,CASSQVSGLASYEQYF,TGCGCCAGCAGCCAAGTTAGCGGCCTGGCCTCCTACGAGCAGTACTTC
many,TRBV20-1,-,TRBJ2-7,CSARSGWYEQYF,TGCAGTGCTAGGTCGGGATGGTACGAGCAGTACTTC
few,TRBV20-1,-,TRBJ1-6,CSATRDTNSPLHF,TGCAGTGCTACGCGGGATACAAATTCACCCCTCCACTTT
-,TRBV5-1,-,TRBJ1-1,CASSVTGYGTGAFF,TGCGCCAGCAGCGTAACAGGGTACGGCACTGGAGCTTTCTTT
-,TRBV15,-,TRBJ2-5,CATSRDRAQETQYF,TGTGCCACCAGCAGAGATCGGGCCCAAGAGACCCAGTACTTC
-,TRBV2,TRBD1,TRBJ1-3,CASSGTGGDTIYF,TGTGCCAGCAGTGGGACAGGGGGAGACACCATATATTTT
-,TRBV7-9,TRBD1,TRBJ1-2,CASSGQGADGYTF,TGTGCCAGCAGCGGACAGGGGGCAGATGGCTACACCTTC
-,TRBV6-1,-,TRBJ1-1,CASRPGTSETQYFGPGRLNTEAFF,-
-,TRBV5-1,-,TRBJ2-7,CASSDPRTYEQYF,TGTGCCAGCAGCGACCCCAGAACCTACGAGCAGTACTTC
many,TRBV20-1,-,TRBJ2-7,CSAQGSSHEQYF,TGCAGTGCCCAGGGTAGTTCCCACGAGCAGTACTTC
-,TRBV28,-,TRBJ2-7,CASSPSLLYEQYF,TGTGCCAGCAGTCCCTCCCTCCTCTACGAGCAGTACTTC
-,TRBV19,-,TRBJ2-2,CASCIWSQGTGELFF,TGTGCCAGTTGTATTTGGTCGCAGGGCACCGGGGAGCTGTTTTTT
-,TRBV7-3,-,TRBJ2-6,CAGSQAPGSGANVLTF,TGTGCCGGCAGCCAAGCGCCGGGGTCTGGGGCCAACGTCCTGACTTTC